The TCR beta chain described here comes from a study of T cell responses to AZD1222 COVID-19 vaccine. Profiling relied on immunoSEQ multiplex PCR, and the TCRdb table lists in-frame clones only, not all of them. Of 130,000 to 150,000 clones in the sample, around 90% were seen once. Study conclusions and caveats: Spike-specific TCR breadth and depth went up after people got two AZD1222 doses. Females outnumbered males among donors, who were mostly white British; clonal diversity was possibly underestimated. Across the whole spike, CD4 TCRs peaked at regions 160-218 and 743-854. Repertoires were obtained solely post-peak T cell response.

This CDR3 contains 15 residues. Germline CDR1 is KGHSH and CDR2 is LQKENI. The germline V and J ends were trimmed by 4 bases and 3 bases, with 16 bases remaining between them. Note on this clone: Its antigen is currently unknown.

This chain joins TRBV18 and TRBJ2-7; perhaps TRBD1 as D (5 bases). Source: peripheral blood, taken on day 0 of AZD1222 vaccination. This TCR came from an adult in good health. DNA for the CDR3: TGTGCCAGCTCACGCACAGGAGTCGATTTCTACGAGCAGTACTTC. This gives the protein CASSRTGVDFYEQYF.